Sequencing of this T cell receptor beta chain was carried out in a study of shared clonotypes between healthy human individuals. The J segment lost 0 bases and the V segment lost 7 bases, leaving 3 bases of the junction unmatched. The CDR3 length is 13 residues. The V gene's germline CDR1 is SEHNR and CDR2 FQNEAQ (reference sequence). The table came from immunoSEQ multiplex PCR; TCRdb's copy has only in-frame clones and leaves some out. This sample carries over 2 million clones, approximately 94% of them seen once, and the ten largest clones take 0.85% to 1.2%. In the naive CD8 group, cells lacked CD45RO and were positively selected for CCR7, so terminally differentiated effector memory CD45RA+ cells were left out.

The clonotype originates from a man aged 18 to 30 in good health. The sample consisted of naive CD8+ T cells sorted from blood. The chain is built from TRBV7-9 and TRBJ2-7; 7 nucleotides match TRBD2. CDR3: CASTSGVSYEQYF. For the CDR3, the DNA is TGTGCCAGCACTAGCGGAGTCTCCTACGAGCAGTACTTC.